The 7 T cell receptor beta chains presented below share a single source sample, sequenced in a study of blood T cells in healthy people across ages. PCR was performed a second time for about 6 to 11 cycles using a sample-barcoded 5' primer and a J-beta primer mix. TCRdb redid the calling of the 5' RACE reads with MiXCR, one entry per CDR3 protein. This sample has around 1,700,000 distinct CDR3 sequences, with roughly 28% found just once. The sequenced sample was blood. All receptors come from a woman between 25 and 40 years old in good health.

The gene calls are TRBV20-1 and TRBJ2-3, with 14 bases aligning to TRBD2. The germline gives CDR1 DFQATT, CDR2 SNEGSKA (reference sequence). Trimming at V came to 6 bases and at J to 4 bases, leaving 18 bases not matched to a gene. This CDR3 comprises 19 residues. The CDR3 protein is CSAQSSTGLAGAASDTQYF. CDR3 bases: TGCAGTGCCCAGAGCTCAACGGGACTAGCGGGAGCCGCGTCAGATACGCAGTATTTT.

This clonotype has just a few counts. The genes are TRBV7-3 and TRBJ1-1; D unresolved. The CDR3 is 12 residues long. The germline gives CDR1 SGHTA, CDR2 FQGTGA. The V end lost 3 bases, the J end lost 7 bases, and 9 bases lay between the germline ends. DNA of the CDR3: TGTGCCAGCAGCTTGTTAGTGGGTGAAGCTTTCTTT. As protein: CASSLLVGEAFF.

This clonotype was seen a handful of times. The V gene is TRBV18, the J gene TRBJ1-1, with D possibly being TRBD1 (5 bases). CDR3 length: 14 residues. Germline-derived CDR1 and CDR2 are KGHSH and LQKENI. V was trimmed by 4 bases and J by 6 bases, leaving 15 bases between them. CDR3 nucleotide sequence: TGTGCCAGCTCACTTCCAGGGATAGCTCCTGAAGCTTTCTTT. Its protein is CASSLPGIAPEAFF.

Note on this clonotype: The germline gene is not matched at one end of the junction; a read error may be the cause. The rearrangement links TRBV29-1 to TRBJ2-7; 9 bases are shared with TRBD1. Germline loops: CDR1 SQVTM, CDR2 ANQGSEA. The CDR3 extends over 15 amino acids. Here the CDR3 DNA reads TGCAGCGTTGAAGAGGGGGACAGGGCCTCCTCCGAGCAGTACTTC. This sequence encodes CSVEEGDRASSEQYF.

The rearrangement links TRBV20-1 to TRBJ1-2, with TRBD1 as a possible D gene (5 bases). With 3 bases removed from V and 8 bases from J, the gap between germline ends came to 13 bases. Looked up from germline, CDR1 is DFQATT and CDR2 is SNEGSKA (reference sequence). The CDR3 is 12 residues long. The CDR3 region is CSASIRVGGYTF. Here the CDR3 DNA reads TGCAGTGCTAGTATCAGGGTTGGCGGCTACACCTTC.

This chain links TRBV5-1 with TRBJ2-1; 7 bases match TRBD1. Trimming removed 1 base from V and 8 bases from J; junction bases left unmatched: 9. CDR1 and CDR2 (germline): SGHRS, YFSETQ. The CDR3 sequence is 15 residues long. The CDR3, as DNA: TGCGCCAGCAGCTTGACCGGACAGGTACGAGATGAGCAGTTCTTC. It specifies CASSLTGQVRDEQFF.

In this sample, this clonotype turned up a few times. The chain carries TRBV20-1 and TRBJ1-1, with D unresolved. Germline V gene sequence: CDR1 DFQATT, CDR2 SNEGSKA (reference sequence). The CDR3 extends over 13 amino acids. V lost 0 bases and J lost 4, with 9 bases in between. In DNA, the CDR3 is TGCAGTGCTAGAGATCTTAAGGGCACTGAAGCTTTCTTT. This sequence encodes CSARDLKGTEAFF.